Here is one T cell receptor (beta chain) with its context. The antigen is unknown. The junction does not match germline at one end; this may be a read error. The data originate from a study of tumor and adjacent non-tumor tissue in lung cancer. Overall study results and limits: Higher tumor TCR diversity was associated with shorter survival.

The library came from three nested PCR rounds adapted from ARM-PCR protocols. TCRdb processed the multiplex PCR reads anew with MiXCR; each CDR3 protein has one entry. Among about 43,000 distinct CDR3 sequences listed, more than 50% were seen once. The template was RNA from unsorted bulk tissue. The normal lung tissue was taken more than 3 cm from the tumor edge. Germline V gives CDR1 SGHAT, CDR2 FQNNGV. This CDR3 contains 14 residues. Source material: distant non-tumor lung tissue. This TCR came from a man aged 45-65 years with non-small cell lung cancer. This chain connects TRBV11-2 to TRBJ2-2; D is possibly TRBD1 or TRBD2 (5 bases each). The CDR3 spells CASSLSVGTGELSF. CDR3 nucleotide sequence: TGTGCCAGCAGCTTATCAGTAGGGACCGGGGAGCTGTCTTTT.